The entry that follows covers one T cell receptor beta chain sequence. The antigen remains undetermined. The data were obtained in a study of CD8 T cells in ankylosing spondylitis. Regarding the study as a whole: Clones that were linked to disease were CD8+ and were relatively rare in peripheral blood.

A single record per CDR3 protein comes from TCRdb applying MiXCR to the 5' RACE reads. The repertoire holds around 210,000 distinct CDR3 sequences, with roughly 8.2% as singletons. CDR3 size: 16 residues. The germline V and J ends were trimmed by 3 bases and 0 bases, with 15 bases remaining between them. The germline CDR1 and CDR2 sequences are SGDLS and YYNGEE. This chain links TRBV9 with TRBJ1-1, with D maybe TRBD1 (5 bases). This clonotype was obtained from a female donor with ankylosing spondylitis or in good health (not recorded which). Sequencing was performed on blood, either unsorted or a sorted T cell fraction (not recorded which). Written as DNA, the CDR3 is TGTGCCAGCAGCGAGGACGGGAACAGGCTGAACACTGAAGCTTTCTTT. This encodes CASSEDGNRLNTEAFF.